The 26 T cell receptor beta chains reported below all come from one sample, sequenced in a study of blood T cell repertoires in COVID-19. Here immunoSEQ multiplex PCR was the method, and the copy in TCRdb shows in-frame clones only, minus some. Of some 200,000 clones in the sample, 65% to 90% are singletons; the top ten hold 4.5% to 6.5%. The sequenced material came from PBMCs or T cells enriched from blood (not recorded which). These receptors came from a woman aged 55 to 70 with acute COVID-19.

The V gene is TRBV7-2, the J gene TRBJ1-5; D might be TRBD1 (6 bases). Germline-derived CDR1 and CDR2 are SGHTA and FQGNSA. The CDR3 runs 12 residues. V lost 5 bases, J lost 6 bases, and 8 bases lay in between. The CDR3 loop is CASSVDSQPQHF. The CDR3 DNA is TGTGCCAGCAGCGTGGACAGTCAGCCCCAGCATTTT.

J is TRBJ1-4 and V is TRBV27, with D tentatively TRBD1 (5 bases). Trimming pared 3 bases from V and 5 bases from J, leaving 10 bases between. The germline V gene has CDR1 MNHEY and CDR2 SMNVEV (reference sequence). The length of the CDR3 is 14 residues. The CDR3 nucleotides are TGTGCCAGCAGTTTCACAGGCCCGAATGAAAAACTGTTTTTT. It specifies CASSFTGPNEKLFF.

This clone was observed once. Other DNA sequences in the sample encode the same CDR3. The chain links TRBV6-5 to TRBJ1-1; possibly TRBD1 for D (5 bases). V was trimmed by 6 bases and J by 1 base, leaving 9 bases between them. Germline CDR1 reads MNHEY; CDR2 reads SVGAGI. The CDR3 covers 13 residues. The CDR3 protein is CASRVGENTEAFF. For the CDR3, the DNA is TGTGCCAGCAGGGTAGGGGAGAACACTGAAGCTTTCTTT.

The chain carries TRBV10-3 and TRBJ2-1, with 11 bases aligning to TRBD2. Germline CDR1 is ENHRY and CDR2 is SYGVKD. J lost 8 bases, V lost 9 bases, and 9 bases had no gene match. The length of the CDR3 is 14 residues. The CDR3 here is CAMSTSGSRDEQFF. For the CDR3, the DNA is TGTGCCATGTCAACTAGCGGGAGTCGCGATGAGCAGTTCTTC.

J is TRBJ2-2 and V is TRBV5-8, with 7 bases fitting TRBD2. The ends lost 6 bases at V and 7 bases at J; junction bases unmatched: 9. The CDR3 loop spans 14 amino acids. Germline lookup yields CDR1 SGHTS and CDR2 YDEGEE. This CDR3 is CASTLERGGGELFF. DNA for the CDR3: TGTGCCAGCACCCTTGAGCGGGGTGGCGGGGAGCTGTTTTTT.

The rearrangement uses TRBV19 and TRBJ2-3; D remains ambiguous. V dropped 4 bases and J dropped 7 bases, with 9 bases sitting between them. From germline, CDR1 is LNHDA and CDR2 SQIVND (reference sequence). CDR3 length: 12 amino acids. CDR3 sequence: CASSTPPYTQYF. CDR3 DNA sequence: TGTGCCAGTAGTACCCCCCCGTATACGCAGTATTTT.

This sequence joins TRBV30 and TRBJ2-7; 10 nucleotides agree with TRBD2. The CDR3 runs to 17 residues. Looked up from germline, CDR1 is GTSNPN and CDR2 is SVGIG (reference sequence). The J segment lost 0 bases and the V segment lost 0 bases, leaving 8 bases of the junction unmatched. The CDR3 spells CAWSVRGSGRLSYEQYF. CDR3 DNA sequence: TGTGCCTGGAGTGTACGGGGTAGCGGGAGGCTCTCCTACGAGCAGTACTTC.

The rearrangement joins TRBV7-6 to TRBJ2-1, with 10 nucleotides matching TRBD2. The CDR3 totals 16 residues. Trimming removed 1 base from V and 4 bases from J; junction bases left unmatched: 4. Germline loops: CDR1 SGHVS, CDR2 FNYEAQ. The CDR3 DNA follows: TGTGCCAGCAGCTTAGAAGTAGCGGGGGGATACAATGAGCAGTTCTTC. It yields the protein CASSLEVAGGYNEQFF.

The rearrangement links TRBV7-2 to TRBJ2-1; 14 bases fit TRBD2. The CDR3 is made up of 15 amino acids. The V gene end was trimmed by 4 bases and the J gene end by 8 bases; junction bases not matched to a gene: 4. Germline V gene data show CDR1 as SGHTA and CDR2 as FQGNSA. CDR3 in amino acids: CASSYAGLAGDEQFF. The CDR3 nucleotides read TGTGCCAGCAGCTACGCGGGACTAGCGGGAGATGAGCAGTTCTTC.

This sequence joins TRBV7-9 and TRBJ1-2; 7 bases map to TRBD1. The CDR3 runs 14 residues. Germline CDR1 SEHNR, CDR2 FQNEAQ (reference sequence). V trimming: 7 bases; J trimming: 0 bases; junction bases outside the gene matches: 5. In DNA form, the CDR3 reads TGTGCCAGCACCACGGGGACAGCTAACTATGGCTACACCTTC. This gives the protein CASTTGTANYGYTF. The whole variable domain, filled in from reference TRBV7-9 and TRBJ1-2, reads DTGVSQNPRHKITKRGQNVTFRCDPISEHNRLYWYRQTLGQGPEFLTYFQNEAQLEKSRLLSDRFSAERPKGSFSTLEIQRTEQGDSAMYLCASTTGTANYGYTFGSGTRLTVV.

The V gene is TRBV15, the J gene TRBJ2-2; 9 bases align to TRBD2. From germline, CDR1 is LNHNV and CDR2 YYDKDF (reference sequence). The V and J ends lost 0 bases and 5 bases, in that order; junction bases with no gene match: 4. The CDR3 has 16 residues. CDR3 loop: CATSRDRAGGTGELFF. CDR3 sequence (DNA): TGTGCCACCAGCAGAGATAGAGCGGGGGGAACCGGGGAGCTGTTTTTT. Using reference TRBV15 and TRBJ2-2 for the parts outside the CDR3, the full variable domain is DAMVIQNPRYQVTQFGKPVTLSCSQTLNHNVMYWYQQKSSQAPKLLFHYYDKDFNNEADTPDNFQSRRPNTSFCFLDIRSPGLGDTAMYLCATSRDRAGGTGELFFGEGSRLTVL.

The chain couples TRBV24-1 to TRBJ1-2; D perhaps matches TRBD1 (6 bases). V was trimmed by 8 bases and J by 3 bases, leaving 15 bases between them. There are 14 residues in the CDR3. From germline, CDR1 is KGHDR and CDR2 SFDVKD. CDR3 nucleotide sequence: TGTGCCACCAATAGGGGGGGCGAAGACTATGGCTACACCTTC. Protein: CATNRGGEDYGYTF.

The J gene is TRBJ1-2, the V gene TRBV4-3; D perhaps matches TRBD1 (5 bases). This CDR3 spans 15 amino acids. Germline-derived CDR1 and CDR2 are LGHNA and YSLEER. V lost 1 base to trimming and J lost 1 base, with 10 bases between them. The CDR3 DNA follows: TGCGCCAGCAGCCAAGCCTCTGACAGTAACTATGGCTACACCTTC. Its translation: CASSQASDSNYGYTF.

The CDR3 bases are TGTGCCAGCAGCCCCGGGACAGGGATCTATGGCTACACCTTC. Its protein product is CASSPGTGIYGYTF. The chain is built from TRBV3-1 (or the pseudogene TRBV3-2) and TRBJ1-2; 9 nucleotides match TRBD1. The CDR3 extends over 14 amino acids. The germline V gene encodes CDR1 LGHDT and CDR2 YNNKEL (reference sequence). The V segment lost 4 bases and the J segment 4 bases; nucleotides outside the gene matches: 4.

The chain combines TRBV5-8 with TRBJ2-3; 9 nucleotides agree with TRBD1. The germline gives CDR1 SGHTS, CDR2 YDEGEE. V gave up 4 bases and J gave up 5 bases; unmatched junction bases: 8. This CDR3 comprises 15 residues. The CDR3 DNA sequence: TGTGCCAGCAGCCGACAGGGGGTTGGAAGAGATACGCAGTATTTT. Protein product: CASSRQGVGRDTQYF.

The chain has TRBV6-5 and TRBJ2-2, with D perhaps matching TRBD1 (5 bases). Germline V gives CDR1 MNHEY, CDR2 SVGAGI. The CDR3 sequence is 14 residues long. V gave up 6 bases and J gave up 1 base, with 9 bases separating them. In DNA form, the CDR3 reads TGTGCCAGCAGATATCAGGGGAACACCGGGGAGCTGTTTTTT. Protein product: CASRYQGNTGELFF.

The CDR3 nucleotides are TGTGCCAGCAGCACCCGGAAGGGACTAGCGGTAGGGGAGCAGTTCTTC. This sequence encodes CASSTRKGLAVGEQFF. The V and J genes are TRBV7-9 and TRBJ2-1; 11 bases agree with TRBD2. Germline V gives CDR1 SEHNR, CDR2 FQNEAQ (reference sequence). With V trimmed by 5 bases and J by 10 bases, 13 bases remained unmatched. The CDR3 runs 16 residues.

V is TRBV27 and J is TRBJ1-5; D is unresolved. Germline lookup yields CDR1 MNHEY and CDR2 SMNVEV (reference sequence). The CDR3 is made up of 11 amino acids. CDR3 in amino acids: CVTYSNQPQHF. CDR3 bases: TGTGTTACATATAGCAATCAGCCCCAGCATTTT.

This CDR3 reads CASSQNRDSNYGYTF. The CDR3 DNA reads TGCGCCAGCAGCCAAAATCGGGACAGTAACTATGGCTACACCTTC. The chain links TRBV4-3 to TRBJ1-2; 7 positions agree with TRBD1. The CDR3 runs 15 residues. CDR1 is LGHNA, CDR2 YSLEER, per germline. V lost 2 bases and J lost 1; bases outside the gene matches: 4.

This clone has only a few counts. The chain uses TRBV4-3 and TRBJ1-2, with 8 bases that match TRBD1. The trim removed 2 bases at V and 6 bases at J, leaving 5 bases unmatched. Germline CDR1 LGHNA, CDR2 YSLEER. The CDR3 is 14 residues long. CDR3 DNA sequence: TGCGCCAGCAGCCAAACTCAGGGGGCGAATGGCTACACCTTC. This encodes CASSQTQGANGYTF.

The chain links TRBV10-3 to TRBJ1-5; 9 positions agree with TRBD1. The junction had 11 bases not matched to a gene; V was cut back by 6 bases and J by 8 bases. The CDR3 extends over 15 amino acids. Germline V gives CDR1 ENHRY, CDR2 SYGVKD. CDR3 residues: CAIRPSGTGNEPQHF. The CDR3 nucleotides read TGTGCCATCAGGCCCTCCGGGACAGGGAATGAGCCCCAGCATTTT.

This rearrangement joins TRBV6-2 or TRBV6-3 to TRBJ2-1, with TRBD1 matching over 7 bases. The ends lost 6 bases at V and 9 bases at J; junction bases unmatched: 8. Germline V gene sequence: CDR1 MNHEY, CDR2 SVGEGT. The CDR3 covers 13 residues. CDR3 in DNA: TGTGCCAGCAGCCCAAGACAGGGCGGTGAGCAGTTCTTC. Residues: CASSPRQGGEQFF.

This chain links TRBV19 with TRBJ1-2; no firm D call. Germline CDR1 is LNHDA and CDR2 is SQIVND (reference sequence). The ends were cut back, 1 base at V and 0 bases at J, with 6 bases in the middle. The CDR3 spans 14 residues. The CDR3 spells CASSIGSANYGYTF. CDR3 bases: TGTGCCAGTAGTATAGGTAGCGCTAACTATGGCTACACCTTC.

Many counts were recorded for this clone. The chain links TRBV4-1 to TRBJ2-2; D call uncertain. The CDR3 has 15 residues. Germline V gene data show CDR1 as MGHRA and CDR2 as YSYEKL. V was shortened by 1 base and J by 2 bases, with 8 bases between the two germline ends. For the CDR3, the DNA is TGCGCCAGCAGCCAAGTTCCTATCAACACCGGGGAGCTGTTTTTT. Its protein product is CASSQVPINTGELFF.

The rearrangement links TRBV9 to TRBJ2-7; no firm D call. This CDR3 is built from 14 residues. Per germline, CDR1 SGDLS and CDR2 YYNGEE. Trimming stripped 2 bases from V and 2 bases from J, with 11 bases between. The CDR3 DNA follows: TGTGCCAGCAGCGTTCGACACGAGCCCTACGAGCAGTACGTC. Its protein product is CASSVRHEPYEQYV.

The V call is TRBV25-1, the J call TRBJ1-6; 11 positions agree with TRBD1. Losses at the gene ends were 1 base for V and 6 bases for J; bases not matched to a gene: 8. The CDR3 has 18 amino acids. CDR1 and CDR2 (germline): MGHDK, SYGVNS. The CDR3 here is CASSEWSGTGGSNSPLHF. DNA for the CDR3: TGTGCCAGCAGTGAATGGTCCGGGACAGGGGGTTCTAATTCACCCCTCCACTTT.